These T cell receptor beta chains were read from a single sample in a study of shared T cell receptors in the human thymus. Here immunoSEQ multiplex PCR was the method, and the copy in TCRdb shows in-frame clones only, minus some. The sample lists about 660,000 clones; 88% were seen once. These data also featured in a second study, about human thymus T cells.

Sample: thymocytes. The receptors were sampled from a boy in the first two years of life with a congenital heart defect. Both conserved end residues are part of each CDR3. The D gene is left open where the match is weak.

TRBV19,TRBD2,TRBJ2-5,TGTGCCAGTGGGGTAGCGGGAGGTCTCCAAGAGACCCAGTACTTC,CASGVAGGLQETQYF
TRBV6-1,.,TRBJ2-3,TGTGCCAGCAGTGGGATCGGCGGCCGAGATACGCAGTATTTT,CASSGIGGRDTQYF
TRBV9,.,TRBJ2-5,TGTGCCAGCAGCTCTCGAGGACAGCAACAAGAGACCCAGTACTTC,CASSSRGQQQETQYF
TRBV5-6,.,TRBJ1-2,TGTGCCAGCAGCCAGAAAGGGGGAAGGACCTATGGCTACACCTTC,CASSQKGGRTYGYTF
TRBV28,TRBD2,TRBJ2-7,TGTGCCAGCAGTTTATGGGCCCAAATAGCGGGGATGGAGGACCCTACCGGCGAGCAGTACTTC,CASSLWAQIAGMEDPTGEQYF
TRBV7-2,.,TRBJ2-7,TGTGCCAGCAGCCGACCTCCTCTAGAGGCCGAGCAGTACTTC,CASSRPPLEAEQYF
TRBV28,.,TRBJ2-3,TGTGCCAGCAGTTTATGGGCGGGGAAAGGGGACGATACGCAGTATTTT,CASSLWAGKGDDTQYF
TRBV6-6,.,TRBJ1-5,TGTGCCAGCAGTTACTCGGAGGGAAGCGGCAATCAGCCCCAGCATTTT,CASSYSEGSGNQPQHF
TRBV4-1,.,TRBJ2-5,TGCGCCAGCAGCCAAGGTGTCTGGAGAACACTTAAGTCGACCCAGTACTTC,CASSQGVWRTLKSTQYF
TRBV20-1,.,TRBJ2-5,TGCAGTGCTAACTACCAAGAGACCCAGTACTTC,CSANYQETQYF